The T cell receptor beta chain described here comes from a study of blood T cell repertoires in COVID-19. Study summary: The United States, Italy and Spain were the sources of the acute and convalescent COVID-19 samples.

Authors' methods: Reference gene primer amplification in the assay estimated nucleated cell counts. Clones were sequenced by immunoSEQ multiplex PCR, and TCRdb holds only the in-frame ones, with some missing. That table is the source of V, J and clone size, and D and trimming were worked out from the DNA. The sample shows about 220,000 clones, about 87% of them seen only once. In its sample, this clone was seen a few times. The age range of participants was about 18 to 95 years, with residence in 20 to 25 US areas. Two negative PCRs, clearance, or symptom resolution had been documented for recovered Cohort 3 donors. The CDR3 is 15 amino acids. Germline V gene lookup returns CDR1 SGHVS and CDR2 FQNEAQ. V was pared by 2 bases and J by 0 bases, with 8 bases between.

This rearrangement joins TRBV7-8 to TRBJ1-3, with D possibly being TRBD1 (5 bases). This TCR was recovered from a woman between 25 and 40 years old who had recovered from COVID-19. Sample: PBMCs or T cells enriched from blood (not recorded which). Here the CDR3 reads CASSLRGSSGNTIYF. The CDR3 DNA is TGTGCCAGCAGCTTAAGGGGATCCTCTGGAAACACCATATATTTT.